This T cell receptor (beta chain) is from a study of cytomegalovirus exposure and HLA in healthy donors. Study-wide results and caveats: Earlier analysis yielded a pattern in which most TCR beta V segments were productive about 90% or about 30% of the time. Later analysis identified a missense DCLRE1C variant that was linked to TCR beta V- and J-gene trimming. Versus the roughly 700-donor mean, an Asian-associated ancestry cluster reportedly showed fewer N-insertions in a later analysis.

As concerns this clone: Its specificity is unknown.

Primers included in the PCR were 60 Vbeta and 13 Jbeta primers. Sequenced by immunoSEQ multiplex PCR; TCRdb stores in-frame clones only, minus some. The data hold 75,000 to 90,000 clones, with 55% to 65% observed a single time. This clonotype originated in a woman aged 40 to 55 in good health and CMV-seropositive. Material for sequencing was PBMCs.

The CDR3 bases are TGTGCCAGCAGCCCTAAAGCGTGGGGCACAGATACGCAGTATTTT. Residues: CASSPKAWGTDTQYF. The chain employs TRBV11-2 and TRBJ2-3; D is unresolved. The germline CDR1 and CDR2 sequences are SGHAT and FQNNGV. The germline V and J ends were trimmed by 5 bases and 1 base, with 13 bases remaining between them. The CDR3 covers 15 residues.